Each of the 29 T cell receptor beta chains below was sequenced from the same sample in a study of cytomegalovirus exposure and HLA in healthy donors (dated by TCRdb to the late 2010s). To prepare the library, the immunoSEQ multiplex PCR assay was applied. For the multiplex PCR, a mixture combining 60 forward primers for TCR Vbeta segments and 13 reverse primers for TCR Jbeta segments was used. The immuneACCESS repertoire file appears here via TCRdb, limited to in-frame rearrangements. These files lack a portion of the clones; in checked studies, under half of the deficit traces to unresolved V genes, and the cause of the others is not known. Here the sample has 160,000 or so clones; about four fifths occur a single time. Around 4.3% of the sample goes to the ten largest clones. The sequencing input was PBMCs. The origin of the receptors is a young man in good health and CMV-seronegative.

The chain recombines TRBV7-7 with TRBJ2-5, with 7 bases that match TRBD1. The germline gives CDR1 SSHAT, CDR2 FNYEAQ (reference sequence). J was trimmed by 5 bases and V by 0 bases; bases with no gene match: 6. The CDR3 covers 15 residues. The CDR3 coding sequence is TGTGCCAGCAGCTTAGCACAGGGGACGGTGGAGACCCAGTACTTC. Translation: CASSLAQGTVETQYF.

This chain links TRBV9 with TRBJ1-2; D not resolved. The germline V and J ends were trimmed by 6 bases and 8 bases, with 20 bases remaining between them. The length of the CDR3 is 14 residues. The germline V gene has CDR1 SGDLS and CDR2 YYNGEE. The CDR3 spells CASTPGEGRGGYTF. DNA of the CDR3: TGTGCCAGCACCCCCGGGGAGGGTCGAGGGGGCTACACCTTC.

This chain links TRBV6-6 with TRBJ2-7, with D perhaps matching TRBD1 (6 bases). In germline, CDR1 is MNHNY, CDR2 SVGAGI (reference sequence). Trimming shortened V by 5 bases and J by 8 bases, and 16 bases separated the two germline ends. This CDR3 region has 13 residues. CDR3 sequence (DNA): TGTGCCAGCAGTCCCGGGACACTCTTCCAGCAGTACTTC. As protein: CASSPGTLFQQYF.

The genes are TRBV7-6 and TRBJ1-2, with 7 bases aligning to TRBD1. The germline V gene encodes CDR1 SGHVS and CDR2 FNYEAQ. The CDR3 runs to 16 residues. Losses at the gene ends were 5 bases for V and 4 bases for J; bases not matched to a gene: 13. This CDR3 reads CASSQPYRGFPYGYTF. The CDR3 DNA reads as TGTGCCAGCAGCCAACCCTACAGGGGTTTCCCCTATGGCTACACCTTC. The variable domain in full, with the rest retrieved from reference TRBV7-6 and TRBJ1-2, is GAGVSQSPRYKVTKRGQDVALRCDPISGHVSLYWYRQALGQGPEFLTYFNYEAQQDKSGLPNDRFSAERPEGSISTLTIQRTEQRDSAMYRCASSQPYRGFPYGYTFGSGTRLTVV.

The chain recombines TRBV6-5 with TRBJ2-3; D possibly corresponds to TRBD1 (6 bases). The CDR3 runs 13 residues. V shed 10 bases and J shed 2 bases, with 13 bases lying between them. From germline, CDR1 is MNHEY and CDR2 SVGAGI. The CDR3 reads CATLDRYTDTQYF. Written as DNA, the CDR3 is TGTGCCACCTTGGACAGATACACAGATACGCAGTATTTT.

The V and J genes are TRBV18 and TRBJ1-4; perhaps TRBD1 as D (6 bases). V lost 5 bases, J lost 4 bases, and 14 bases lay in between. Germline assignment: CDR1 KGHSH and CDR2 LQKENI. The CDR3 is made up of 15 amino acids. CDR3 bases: TGTGCCAGCTCATCGAAACAGGGTGATAATGAAAAACTGTTTTTT. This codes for CASSSKQGDNEKLFF.

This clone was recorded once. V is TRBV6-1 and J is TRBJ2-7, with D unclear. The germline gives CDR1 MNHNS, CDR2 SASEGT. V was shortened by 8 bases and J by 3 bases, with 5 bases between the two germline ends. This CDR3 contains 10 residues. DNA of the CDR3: TGTGCCAGCTTCTTCTACGAGCAGTACTTC. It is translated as CASFFYEQYF.

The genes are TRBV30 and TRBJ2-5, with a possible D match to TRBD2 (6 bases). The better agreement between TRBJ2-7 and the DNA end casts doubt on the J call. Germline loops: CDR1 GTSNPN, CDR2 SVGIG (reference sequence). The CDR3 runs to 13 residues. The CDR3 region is CAWGGIDPYEQYF. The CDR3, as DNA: TGTGCCTGGGGGGGGATAGACCCCTACGAGCAGTACTTC.

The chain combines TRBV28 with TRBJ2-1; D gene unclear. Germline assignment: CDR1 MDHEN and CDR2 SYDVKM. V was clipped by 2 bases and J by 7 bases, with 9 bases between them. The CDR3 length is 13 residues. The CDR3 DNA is TGTGCCAGCAGTTTAGTACAGAATAATGAGCAGTTCTTC. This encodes CASSLVQNNEQFF.

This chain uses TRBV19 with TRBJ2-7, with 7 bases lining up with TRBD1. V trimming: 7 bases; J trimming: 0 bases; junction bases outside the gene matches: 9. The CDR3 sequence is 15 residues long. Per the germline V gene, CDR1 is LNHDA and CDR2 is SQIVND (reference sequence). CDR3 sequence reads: CASTPGTASSYEQYF. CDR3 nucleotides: TGTGCCAGTACCCCCGGGACAGCGAGCTCCTACGAGCAGTACTTC.

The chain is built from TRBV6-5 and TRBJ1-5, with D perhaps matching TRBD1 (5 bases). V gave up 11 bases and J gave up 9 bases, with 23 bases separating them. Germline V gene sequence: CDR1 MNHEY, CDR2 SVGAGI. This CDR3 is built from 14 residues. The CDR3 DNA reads TGTGCCTCCAGGGCGACCGGTTCATTTTCGCCCCAGCATTTT. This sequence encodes CASRATGSFSPQHF.

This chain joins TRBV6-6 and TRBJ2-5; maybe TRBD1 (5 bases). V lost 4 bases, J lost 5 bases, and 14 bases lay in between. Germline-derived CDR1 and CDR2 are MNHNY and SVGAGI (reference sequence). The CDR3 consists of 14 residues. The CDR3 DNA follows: TGTGCCAGCAGTTCCTACAGGACGAGGGAGACCCAGTACTTC. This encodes CASSSYRTRETQYF.

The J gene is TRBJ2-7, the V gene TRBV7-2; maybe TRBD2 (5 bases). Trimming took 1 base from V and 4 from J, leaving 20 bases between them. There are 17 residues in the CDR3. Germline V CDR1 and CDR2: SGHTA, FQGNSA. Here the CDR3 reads CASSLVDFGVFGYEQYF. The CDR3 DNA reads TGTGCCAGCAGCTTAGTGGACTTCGGGGTATTCGGGTACGAGCAGTACTTC. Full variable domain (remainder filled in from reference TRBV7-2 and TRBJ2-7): GAGVSQSPSNKVTEKGKDVELRCDPISGHTALYWYRQSLGQGLEFLIYFQGNSAPDKSGLPSDRFSAERTGGSVSTLTIQRTQQEDSAVYLCASSLVDFGVFGYEQYFGPGTRLTVT.

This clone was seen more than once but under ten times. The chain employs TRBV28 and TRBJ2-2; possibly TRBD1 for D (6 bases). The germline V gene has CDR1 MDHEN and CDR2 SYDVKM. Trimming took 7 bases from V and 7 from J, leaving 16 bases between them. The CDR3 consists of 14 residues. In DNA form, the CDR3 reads TGTGCCAGCACCTCGCCGTGGGGGCGCGGGGAGCTGTTTTTT. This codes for CASTSPWGRGELFF.

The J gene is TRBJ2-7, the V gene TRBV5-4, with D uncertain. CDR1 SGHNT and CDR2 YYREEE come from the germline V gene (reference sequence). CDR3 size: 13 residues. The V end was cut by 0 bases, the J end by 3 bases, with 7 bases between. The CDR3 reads CASSLAGYYEQYF. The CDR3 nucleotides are TGTGCCAGCAGCTTGGCCGGGTACTACGAGCAGTACTTC.

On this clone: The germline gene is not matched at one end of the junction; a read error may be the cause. The CDR3 here is CSSSPSAGAGTGELFF. The DNA of the CDR3 is TGTTCCAGCAGCCCGTCGGCGGGGGCCGGCACCGGGGAGCTGTTTTTT. V is TRBV7-9 and J is TRBJ2-2; possibly TRBD2 for D (7 bases). The germline V gene has CDR1 SEHNR and CDR2 FQNEAQ (reference sequence). The CDR3 runs 16 residues. The full variable domain, its missing parts supplied by reference TRBV7-9 and TRBJ2-2, is DTGVSQNPRHKITKRGQNVTFRCDPISEHNRLYWYRQTLGQGPEFLTYFQNEAQLEKSRLLSDRFSAERPKGSFSTLEIQRTEQGDSAMYLCSSSPSAGAGTGELFFGEGSRLTVL.

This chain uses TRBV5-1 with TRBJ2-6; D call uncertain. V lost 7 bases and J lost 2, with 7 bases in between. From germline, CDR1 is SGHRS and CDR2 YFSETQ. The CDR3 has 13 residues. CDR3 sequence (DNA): TGCGCCAGCTATGAGGCTGGGGCCAACGTCCTGACTTTC. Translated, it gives CASYEAGANVLTF.

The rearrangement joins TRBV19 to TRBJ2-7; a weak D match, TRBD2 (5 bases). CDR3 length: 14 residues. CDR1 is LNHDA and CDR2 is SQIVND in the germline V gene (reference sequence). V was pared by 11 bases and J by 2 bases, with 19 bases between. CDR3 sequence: CAQGSGSKTYEQYF. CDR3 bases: TGTGCCCAAGGGAGCGGCAGTAAAACCTACGAGCAGTACTTC.

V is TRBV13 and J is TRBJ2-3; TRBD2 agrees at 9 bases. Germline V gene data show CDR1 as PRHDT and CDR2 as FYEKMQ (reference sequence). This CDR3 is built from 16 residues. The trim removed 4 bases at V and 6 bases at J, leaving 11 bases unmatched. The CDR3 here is CASSSRISGGSDTQYF. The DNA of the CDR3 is TGTGCCAGCAGCTCACGGATTAGCGGGGGCAGTGATACGCAGTATTTT.

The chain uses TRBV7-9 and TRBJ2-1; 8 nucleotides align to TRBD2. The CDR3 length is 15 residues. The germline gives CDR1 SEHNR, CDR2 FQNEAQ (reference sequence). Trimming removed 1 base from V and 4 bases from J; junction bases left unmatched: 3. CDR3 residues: CASSLGSGGYNEQFF. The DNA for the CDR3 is TGTGCCAGCAGCTTAGGAAGCGGGGGATACAATGAGCAGTTCTTC.

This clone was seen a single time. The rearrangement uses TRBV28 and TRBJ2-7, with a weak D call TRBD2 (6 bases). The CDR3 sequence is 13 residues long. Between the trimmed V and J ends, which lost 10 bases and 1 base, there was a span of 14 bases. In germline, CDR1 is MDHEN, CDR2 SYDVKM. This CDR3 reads CANGTGTSYEQYF. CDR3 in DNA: TGTGCCAATGGAACCGGGACTTCCTACGAGCAGTACTTC.

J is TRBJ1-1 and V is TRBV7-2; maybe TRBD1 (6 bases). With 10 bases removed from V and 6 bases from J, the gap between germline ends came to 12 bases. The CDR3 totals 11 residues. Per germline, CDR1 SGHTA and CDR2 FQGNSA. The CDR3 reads CATTGGPEAFF. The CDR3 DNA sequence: TGTGCCACCACGGGGGGCCCTGAAGCTTTCTTT. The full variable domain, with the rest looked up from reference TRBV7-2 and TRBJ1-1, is GAGVSQSPSNKVTEKGKDVELRCDPISGHTALYWYRQSLGQGLEFLIYFQGNSAPDKSGLPSDRFSAERTGGSVSTLTIQRTQQEDSAVYLCATTGGPEAFFGQGTRLTVV.

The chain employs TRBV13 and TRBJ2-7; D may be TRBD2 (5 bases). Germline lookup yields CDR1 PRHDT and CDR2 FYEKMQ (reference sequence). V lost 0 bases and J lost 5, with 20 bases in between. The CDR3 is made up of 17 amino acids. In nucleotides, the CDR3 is TGTGCCAGCAGCTTAGGCAGTGCGGGTGCGTTTCCCCACGAGCAGTACTTC. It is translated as CASSLGSAGAFPHEQYF.

CDR3 bases: TGTGCCAGCAGTGACTCGGTAGTGGGAGGTACGCAGTATTTT. Its protein product is CASSDSVVGGTQYF. The chain carries TRBV6-4 and TRBJ2-3, with D perhaps TRBD2 (6 bases). Trimming shortened V by 0 bases and J by 8 bases, and 12 bases separated the two germline ends. The CDR3 consists of 14 residues. Germline V gene data show CDR1 as MRHNA and CDR2 as SNTAGT.

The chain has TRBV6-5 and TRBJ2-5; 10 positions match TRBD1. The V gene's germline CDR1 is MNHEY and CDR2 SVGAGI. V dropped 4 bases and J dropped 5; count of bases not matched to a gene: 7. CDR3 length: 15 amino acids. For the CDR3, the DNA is TGTGCCAGCAGTTTAGACAGGGGGCGGTTGGAGACCCAGTACTTC. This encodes CASSLDRGRLETQYF.

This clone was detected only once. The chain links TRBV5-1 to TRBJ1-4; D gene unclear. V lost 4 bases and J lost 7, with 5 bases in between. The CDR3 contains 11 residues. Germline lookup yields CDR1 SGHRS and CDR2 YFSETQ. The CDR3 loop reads CASSGGEKLFF. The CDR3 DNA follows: TGCGCCAGCAGCGGCGGTGAAAAACTGTTTTTT.

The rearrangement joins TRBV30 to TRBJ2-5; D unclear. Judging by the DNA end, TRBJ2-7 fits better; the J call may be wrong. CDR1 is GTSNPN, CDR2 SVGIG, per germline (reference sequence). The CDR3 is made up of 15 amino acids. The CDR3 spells CAWRRTVGDFYEQYF. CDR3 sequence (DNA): TGTGCCTGGAGGCGTACGGTTGGAGATTTCTACGAGCAGTACTTC.

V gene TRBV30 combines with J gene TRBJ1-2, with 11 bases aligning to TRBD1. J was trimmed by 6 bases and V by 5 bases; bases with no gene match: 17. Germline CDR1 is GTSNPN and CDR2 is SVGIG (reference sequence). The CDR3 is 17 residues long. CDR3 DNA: TGTGCCTGGGACCCCGGACAGGGGGCCTACCAAAAGCATGGCTACACCTTC. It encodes CAWDPGQGAYQKHGYTF.

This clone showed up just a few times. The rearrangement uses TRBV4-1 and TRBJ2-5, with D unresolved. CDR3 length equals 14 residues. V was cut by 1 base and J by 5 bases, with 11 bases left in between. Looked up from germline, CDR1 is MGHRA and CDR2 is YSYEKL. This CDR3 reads CASSQVRGLETQYF. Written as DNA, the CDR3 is TGCGCCAGCAGCCAAGTGCGAGGCTTGGAGACCCAGTACTTC.